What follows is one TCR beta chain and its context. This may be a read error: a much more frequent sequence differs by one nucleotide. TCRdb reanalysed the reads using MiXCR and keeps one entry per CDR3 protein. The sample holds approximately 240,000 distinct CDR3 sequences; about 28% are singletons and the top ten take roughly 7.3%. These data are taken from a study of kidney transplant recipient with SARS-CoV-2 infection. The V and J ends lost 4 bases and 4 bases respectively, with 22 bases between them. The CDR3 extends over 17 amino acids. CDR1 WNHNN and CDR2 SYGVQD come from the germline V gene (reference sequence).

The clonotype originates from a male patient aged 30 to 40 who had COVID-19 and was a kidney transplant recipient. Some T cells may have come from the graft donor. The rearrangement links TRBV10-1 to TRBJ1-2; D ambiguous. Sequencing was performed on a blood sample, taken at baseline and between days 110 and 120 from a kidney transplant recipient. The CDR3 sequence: CASSGYPRSRRTYGYTF. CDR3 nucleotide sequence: TGCGCCAGCAGTGGATATCCAAGATCGCGAAGGACCTATGGCTACACCTTC.